Detailed here is one T cell receptor (beta chain). Its target is unknown. The source of the sample is a study of T cell repertoires in cytomegalovirus infection. Study-wide background: Indications of both CMV infection and matching HLA type were provided by public TCR beta signatures. Study-level findings and limits: HLA-C-restricted CMV-specific TCR beta clonotypes prevailed in the ex vivo response. Adding up the frequency of public TCR beta families identified people who carried CMV plus the relevant HLA.

This CDR3 spans 16 amino acids. The V and J ends lost 10 bases and 4 bases respectively, with 22 bases between them. TCRdb redid the calling of the reads with MiXCR, one entry per CDR3 protein. Of fewer than 400,000 distinct CDR3 sequences listed, 15% to 20% were seen once; the top ten hold approximately 8%. This chain joins TRBV12-3 or TRBV12-4 and TRBJ2-2; the D gene is possibly TRBD1 (5 bases). Sequencing used PBMCs. The TCR sequence derives from a human donor in good health (CMV status not recorded). Some clones in this sample may be carry-over from other donors' samples. CDR3 protein: CATLRDVGLGTGELFF. The CDR3, as DNA: TGTGCCACCCTCAGGGATGTAGGGTTGGGCACCGGGGAGCTGTTTTTT.